The present T cell receptor (beta chain) was sequenced within a study of T cells in Graves' hyperthyroidism and ophthalmopathy. As for this clonotype: No antigen is known for it.

Regions amplified from RNA transcripts were the TCR beta CDR3 regions. Initially, a first-round RT-PCR of the TCR CDR3 employed the HTBI primer set. TCRdb redid the calling of the multiplex PCR reads with MiXCR, one entry per CDR3 protein. The data show 370,000 or so distinct CDR3 sequences, about 25% seen once. Graves' hyperthyroidism showing no ophthalmopathy progression within 18 months was considered stable. Hyperthyroidism had been newly diagnosed in patients aged 18 to 65, and its duration was under 2 months. The V gene lost 2 bases and the J gene lost 1 base, with 14 bases spanning the gap. Germline CDR1 reads DFQATT; CDR2 reads SNEGSKA (reference sequence). The CDR3 sequence is 16 residues long. Study-level points and caveats: Blood also contained most expanded thyroid clonotypes above 0.001.

Sequenced: blood. The receptor was derived from a middle-aged man with Graves' hyperthyroidism. The chain links TRBV20-1 to TRBJ2-2; no definite D call. The CDR3 is CSARPSRRLNTGELFF. The CDR3 DNA follows: TGCAGTGCTAGACCGAGCAGACGGCTGAACACCGGGGAGCTGTTTTTT.